This passage covers 6 T cell receptor beta chains from one sample sequenced in a study of T cell repertoires in cytomegalovirus infection. TCRdb reanalysed the reads using MiXCR and keeps one entry per CDR3 protein. The profile shows 150,000 to 200,000 distinct CDR3 sequences, approximately 19% of them singletons. The sample taken for sequencing was PBMCs. These receptors originate from a human donor in good health (CMV status not recorded). Some clones in this sample may be carry-over from other donors' samples.

This clonotype was seen repeatedly, ten times or more. The J gene is TRBJ1-2, the V gene TRBV15; no reliable D call. Deletions cut 0 bases from V and 6 bases from J, with 5 bases between. The CDR3 contains 12 residues. Germline V gene lookup returns CDR1 LNHNV and CDR2 YYDKDF (reference sequence). The CDR3 sequence: CATSRDSDGYTF. The CDR3 DNA reads as TGTGCCACCAGCAGAGATAGCGATGGCTACACCTTC.

Comments on this clonotype: This could be a read error, since a much larger clone is one nucleotide away. The rearrangement joins TRBV28 to TRBJ2-5, with D tentatively TRBD2 (7 bases). Trimming took 6 bases from V and 1 from J, leaving 15 bases between them. This CDR3 has 15 amino acids. The germline V gene encodes CDR1 MDHEN and CDR2 SYDVKM. The CDR3 DNA follows: TGTGCCAGCAGCCCCGTGGGAGGGGGCCAAGAGACCCAGTACTTC. Protein sequence: CASSPVGGGQETQYF.

This clonotype appeared a few times. The rearrangement uses TRBV4-1 and TRBJ2-1, with TRBD2 identical over 8 bases. V trimming: 4 bases; J trimming: 1 base; junction bases outside the gene matches: 9. Germline-derived CDR1 and CDR2 are MGHRA and YSYEKL. This CDR3 contains 17 residues. For the CDR3, the DNA is TGCGCCAGCAGCCCCGAAGGGAGCGGGGGTTCCTACAATGAGCAGTTCTTC. It yields the protein CASSPEGSGGSYNEQFF.

The V and J genes are TRBV20-1 and TRBJ1-2, with TRBD1 identical over 9 bases. Germline V gene sequence: CDR1 DFQATT, CDR2 SNEGSKA (reference sequence). With 3 bases clipped from V and 8 bases from J, the junction kept 7 bases outside the gene matches. The CDR3 is 13 amino acids. The CDR3 sequence: CSAREQGARGYTF. The CDR3 nucleotides read TGCAGTGCTAGGGAACAGGGGGCGCGGGGCTACACCTTC.

This clonotype was seen at least ten times. The V gene is TRBV7-2, the J gene TRBJ2-1, with TRBD1 matching over 10 bases. The J segment lost 7 bases and the V segment lost 1 base, leaving 10 bases of the junction unmatched. The CDR3 is 17 residues long. Germline V gene data show CDR1 as SGHTA and CDR2 as FQGNSA. In DNA, the CDR3 is TGTGCCAGCAGCTTAGGGGGGGCCCCGGGACAGGGGAATGAGCAGTTCTTC. Protein product: CASSLGGAPGQGNEQFF.

CDR3 DNA: TGTGCCAGTAGTAAAAGGGACGGGCCTAATCAGCCCCAGCATTTT. It encodes CASSKRDGPNQPQHF. V usage is TRBV19 and J usage is TRBJ1-5, with a possible D match to TRBD1 (5 bases). V was cut by 4 bases and J by 4 bases, with 14 bases left in between. The CDR3 has 15 amino acids. CDR1 and CDR2 from the germline V gene are LNHDA and SQIVND (reference sequence). The full variable domain, with the rest looked up from reference TRBV19 and TRBJ1-5, is DGGITQSPKYLFRKEGQNVTLSCEQNLNHDAMYWYRQDPGQGLRLIYYSQIVNDFQKGDIAEGYSVSREKKESFPLTVTSAQKNPTAFYLCASSKRDGPNQPQHFGDGTRLSIL.